The 18 T cell receptor beta chains listed next were all sequenced from one sample in a study of control samples from healthy donors and cancer patients. Using immunoSEQ multiplex PCR, the repertoire was profiled, and TCRdb retains in-frame clones only, with some absent. Among roughly 76,000 clones listed, over 85% were seen once. The specimen sequenced was PBMCs. The source is a middle-aged woman with lung cancer.

The V gene is TRBV7-9, the J gene TRBJ2-1, with 7 nucleotides matching TRBD1. This CDR3 is 14 amino acids long. The V and J ends lost 4 bases and 4 bases, in that order; junction bases with no gene match: 4. Germline values: CDR1 SEHNR, CDR2 FQNEAQ (reference sequence). As DNA, the CDR3 is TGTGCCAGCAGCTCCCGGGACAGTTACAATGAGCAGTTCTTC. This sequence encodes CASSSRDSYNEQFF.

V and J are TRBV30 and TRBJ1-1; the D gene is possibly TRBD1 (6 bases). CDR1 is GTSNPN and CDR2 is SVGIG in the germline V gene (reference sequence). Trimming left V 0 bases short and J 4 bases short, with 15 bases between. The CDR3 sequence is 15 residues long. The CDR3 loop reads CAWSVRGNGRTEAFF. The CDR3 coding sequence is TGTGCCTGGAGTGTGAGGGGGAACGGGCGCACTGAAGCTTTCTTT.

The chain recombines TRBV30 with TRBJ1-5, with 8 bases identical to TRBD1. Germline V gene lookup returns CDR1 GTSNPN and CDR2 SVGIG (reference sequence). The J segment lost 5 bases and the V segment lost 3 bases, leaving 3 bases of the junction unmatched. The CDR3 is made up of 13 amino acids. The CDR3, as DNA: TGTGCCTGGAGGGAACAGGGGGATCAGCCCCAGCATTTT. It specifies CAWREQGDQPQHF.

This rearrangement joins TRBV4-2 to TRBJ1-2, with a tentative D call TRBD1 (5 bases). Trimming took 1 base from V and 6 from J, leaving 21 bases between them. Germline V gene lookup returns CDR1 LGHNA and CDR2 YNFKEQ. The CDR3 is made up of 17 amino acids. The CDR3 bases are TGTGCCAGCAGCCAAGTCCGGGGGGAGGGGCGAGGTCATGGCTACACCTTC. This translates into CASSQVRGEGRGHGYTF.

This chain links TRBV6-5 with TRBJ1-2; D remains unclear. The germline V gene has CDR1 MNHEY and CDR2 SVGAGI. V was pared by 5 bases and J by 10 bases, with 14 bases between. This CDR3 is built from 12 residues. The CDR3 reads CASSQTTSSYTF. The CDR3, as DNA: TGTGCCAGCAGTCAAACGACAAGCTCCTACACCTTC.

This chain uses TRBV4-1 with TRBJ1-3; D is perhaps TRBD1 (5 bases). V lost 7 bases, J lost 4 bases, and 20 bases lay in between. Germline V gives CDR1 MGHRA, CDR2 YSYEKL. This CDR3 has 16 residues. As DNA, the CDR3 is TGCGCCAGCACCGTAATATACTCGGGGGACGGAAACACCATATATTTT. It encodes CASTVIYSGDGNTIYF.

This rearrangement joins TRBV3-1 (or the pseudogene TRBV3-2) to TRBJ1-2, with no clear D. V gave up 4 bases and J gave up 8 bases, with 14 bases separating them. Germline lookup yields CDR1 LGHDT and CDR2 YNNKEL (reference sequence). The CDR3 covers 13 residues. CDR3 sequence reads: CASSPIPGGGYTF. The CDR3, as DNA: TGTGCCAGCAGCCCTATCCCCGGCGGCGGCTACACCTTC.

The V gene is TRBV6-1, the J gene TRBJ2-7; D uncertain. Germline CDR1 is MNHNS and CDR2 is SASEGT. This CDR3 contains 15 residues. The V end lost 1 base, the J end lost 2 bases, and 12 bases lay between the germline ends. CDR3 region: CASSEEHSPAYEQYF. The CDR3 DNA sequence: TGTGCCAGCAGTGAAGAGCACAGCCCGGCCTACGAGCAGTACTTC.

The V gene is TRBV6-6, the J gene TRBJ1-2; D is possibly TRBD1 (5 bases). In germline, CDR1 is MNHNY, CDR2 SVGAGI (reference sequence). CDR3 size: 16 residues. Trimming took off 0 bases at V and 0 bases at J, with 11 bases between the two ends. The CDR3 reads CASSYSRQGPNYGYTF. The CDR3 region has the DNA TGTGCCAGCAGTTACTCTAGGCAGGGACCTAACTATGGCTACACCTTC.

This clone has more than one count but fewer than ten. V gene TRBV3-1 (or the pseudogene TRBV3-2) combines with J gene TRBJ2-3; D not certain. Germline V CDR1 and CDR2: LGHDT, YNNKEL (reference sequence). V lost 0 bases, J lost 4 bases, and 8 bases lay in between. CDR3 length: 14 residues. CDR3 nucleotide sequence: TGTGCCAGCAGCCAAGAAGGTCCTGCAGATACGCAGTATTTT. It yields the protein CASSQEGPADTQYF.

The chain recombines TRBV30 with TRBJ1-2; 7 nucleotides agree with TRBD1. In germline, CDR1 is GTSNPN, CDR2 SVGIG (reference sequence). After removal of 2 bases from V and 4 bases from J, the junction contained 4 bases not matched to a gene. The CDR3 sequence is 13 residues long. DNA for the CDR3: TGTGCCTGGAGTCAACAGGGGATCTATGGCTACACCTTC. It codes for CAWSQQGIYGYTF.

A single count supports this clone. The rearrangement joins TRBV7-2 to TRBJ1-5; D not certain. The CDR3 runs 15 residues. Germline CDR1 SGHTA, CDR2 FQGNSA. V lost 8 bases and J lost 0, with 14 bases in between. The CDR3: CASGLSGFSNQPQHF. CDR3 DNA: TGTGCCAGCGGTCTTTCAGGTTTTAGCAATCAGCCCCAGCATTTT. Filled out from reference TRBV7-2 and TRBJ1-5, the complete variable domain reads GAGVSQSPSNKVTEKGKDVELRCDPISGHTALYWYRQSLGQGLEFLIYFQGNSAPDKSGLPSDRFSAERTGGSVSTLTIQRTQQEDSAVYLCASGLSGFSNQPQHFGDGTRLSIL.

This chain links TRBV6-5 with TRBJ2-1, with unresolved D. Trimming pared 6 bases from V and 5 bases from J, leaving 14 bases between. Germline values: CDR1 MNHEY, CDR2 SVGAGI. CDR3 length: 14 amino acids. The CDR3 sequence: CASSSIGLNNEQFF. The CDR3 DNA reads as TGTGCCAGCAGCTCTATTGGGCTAAACAATGAGCAGTTCTTC.

The V gene is TRBV29-1, the J gene TRBJ1-5, with D perhaps matching TRBD1 (6 bases). The V and J ends lost 5 bases and 4 bases respectively, with 12 bases between them. This CDR3 has 13 amino acids. From germline, CDR1 is SQVTM and CDR2 ANQGSEA. The CDR3 DNA follows: TGCAGCGTTTCCAAGGGGGATAATCAGCCCCAGCATTTT. It translates to CSVSKGDNQPQHF.

The rearrangement joins TRBV6-5 to TRBJ1-5; 7 bases line up with TRBD1. The CDR3 runs 14 residues. The V gene's germline CDR1 is MNHEY and CDR2 SVGAGI. Losses at the gene ends were 2 bases for V and 6 bases for J; bases not matched to a gene: 4. The CDR3 sequence is CASSYETGSQPQHF. The CDR3 nucleotides are TGTGCCAGCAGTTACGAGACAGGGAGTCAGCCCCAGCATTTT.

The chain recombines TRBV5-1 with TRBJ2-4; no reliable D call. The CDR3 is 16 residues long. The germline V gene has CDR1 SGHRS and CDR2 YFSETQ. V was trimmed by 3 bases and J by 1 base, leaving 14 bases between them. The chain's CDR3 is CASSSLSVGAKNIQYF. CDR3 bases: TGCGCCAGCAGCTCGCTATCCGTCGGGGCCAAAAACATTCAGTACTTC.

This clone was detected once. The rearrangement links TRBV19 to TRBJ2-7, with 7 bases aligning to TRBD2. This CDR3 is built from 14 residues. The germline V gene has CDR1 LNHDA and CDR2 SQIVND (reference sequence). Trimming removed 5 bases from V and 2 bases from J; junction bases left unmatched: 6. CDR3 in amino acids: CASSFGGSPYEQYF. CDR3 in DNA: TGTGCCAGTAGTTTCGGGGGGTCTCCCTACGAGCAGTACTTC.

The chain employs TRBV25-1 and TRBJ1-3; 7 bases map to TRBD1. The trim removed 6 bases at V and 0 bases at J, leaving 11 bases unmatched. Germline lookup yields CDR1 MGHDK and CDR2 SYGVNS. CDR3 length equals 17 residues. The CDR3 here is CASRAPGQVGSGNTIYF. CDR3 nucleotides: TGTGCCAGCAGAGCCCCCGGACAGGTTGGCTCTGGAAACACCATATATTTT.